This record concerns one TCR beta chain sequence. Its antigen remains unknown. The V end lost 0 bases, the J end lost 3 bases, and 9 bases lay between the germline ends. The CDR3 runs 15 residues. Germline V gene sequence: CDR1 GTSNPN, CDR2 SVGIG (reference sequence). The data are from a study of T cell responses to AZD1222 COVID-19 vaccine. Pooling covered second doses at about 4 or about 12 weeks. General study findings and limits: Clonal diversity was possibly underestimated, and white British individuals and females predominated among donors. Only five or six AZD1222 recipients were seropositive at baseline. Epitopes outside B.1.351 and B.1.1.7 mutated regions reportedly drew nearly half of spike TCRs.

Measured with immunoSEQ multiplex PCR; TCRdb has only the in-frame clones, and not every one. This repertoire shows approximately 170,000 clones, 88% found once; its top ten account for around 10%. Sample: peripheral blood, taken 28 days after the second AZD1222 dose. The chain couples TRBV30 to TRBJ1-6, with D possibly matching TRBD1 (5 bases). The TCR comes from an adult who received the AZD1222 COVID-19 vaccine. CDR3 bases: TGTGCCTGGAGTGTAGAAGGGGTCTATAATTCACCCCTCCACTTT. Translating it yields CAWSVEGVYNSPLHF.